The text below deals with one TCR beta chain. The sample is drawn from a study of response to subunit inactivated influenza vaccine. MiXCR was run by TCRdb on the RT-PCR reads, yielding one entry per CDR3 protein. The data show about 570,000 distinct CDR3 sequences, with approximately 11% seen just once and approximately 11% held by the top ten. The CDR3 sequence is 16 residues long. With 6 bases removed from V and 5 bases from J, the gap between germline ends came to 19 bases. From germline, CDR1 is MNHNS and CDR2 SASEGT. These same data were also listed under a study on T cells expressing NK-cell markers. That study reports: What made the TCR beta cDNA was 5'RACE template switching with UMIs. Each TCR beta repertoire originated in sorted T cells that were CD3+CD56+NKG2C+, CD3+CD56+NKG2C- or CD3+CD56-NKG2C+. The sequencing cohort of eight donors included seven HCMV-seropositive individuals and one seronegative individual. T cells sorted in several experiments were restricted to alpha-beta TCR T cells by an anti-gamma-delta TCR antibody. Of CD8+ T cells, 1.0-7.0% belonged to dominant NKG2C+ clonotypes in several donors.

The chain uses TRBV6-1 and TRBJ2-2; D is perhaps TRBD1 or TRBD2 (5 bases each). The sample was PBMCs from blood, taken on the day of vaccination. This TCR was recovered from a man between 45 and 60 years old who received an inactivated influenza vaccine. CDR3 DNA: TGTGCCAGCAGCCCCTTTAGGGGAGCTGGTACCGGGGAGCTGTTTTTT. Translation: CASSPFRGAGTGELFF.